The rows below give T cell receptor beta chains drawn from one sample of a study of cytomegalovirus exposure and HLA in healthy donors. Using immunoSEQ multiplex PCR, the repertoire was profiled, and TCRdb retains in-frame clones only, with some absent. In the table there are approximately 120,000 clones, around 82% of which are singletons. The sample comprised PBMCs. Every receptor here comes from a man aged 50 or older in good health and CMV-seronegative. The CDR3 runs from the conserved cysteine through the conserved F or W. Each record gives: V gene, J gene, CDR3 length, D gene, clone size, CDR3 protein, CDR3 DNA. The D gene is left open where the match is weak. Some rows mark clone size as missing; the rest say once, few, many or name a class of expanded clone.

TRBV5-1	TRBJ2-5	14	TRBD1	few	CASSPGTGQETQYF	TGCGCCAGCAGCCCCGGGACAGGGCAAGAGACCCAGTACTTC
TRBV6-1	TRBJ2-5	15	NA	NA	CASSEAVGFGGTQYF	TGTGCCAGCAGTGAAGCGGTGGGATTCGGGGGGACCCAGTACTTC
TRBV28	TRBJ2-7	17	TRBD1	once	CASSLLASAGGNDEQYF	TGTGCCAGCAGTTTATTGGCCTCGGCAGGGGGTAACGACGAGCAGTACTTC
TRBV2	TRBJ2-2	15	NA	NA	CASSFTSTNTGELFF	TGTGCCAGCAGCTTCACTAGCACGAACACCGGGGAGCTGTTTTTT
TRBV15	TRBJ2-2	15	TRBD2	NA	CATTRGEDITGELFF	TGTGCCACCACCCGGGGGGAGGATATAACCGGGGAGCTGTTTTTT
TRBV28	TRBJ2-7	14	NA	NA	CASSLSEGAYEQYF	TGTGCCAGCAGTTTGTCCGAGGGAGCCTACGAGCAGTACTTC
TRBV27	TRBJ2-3	16	TRBD2	NA	CASSSRSSGSLDTQYF	TGTGCCAGCAGTTCACGCTCTAGCGGGAGTTTAGATACGCAGTATTTT
TRBV2	TRBJ1-2	15	NA	NA	CASILAAQANYGYTF	TGTGCCAGCATTCTCGCGGCCCAAGCTAACTATGGCTACACCTTC
TRBV19	TRBJ1-1	15	NA	NA	CASSTSGRVNTEAFF	TGTGCCAGTAGTACTTCAGGGAGGGTGAACACTGAAGCTTTCTTT
TRBV28	TRBJ1-3	16	NA	few	CASSEYPGGPGNTIYF	TGTGCCAGCAGTGAATACCCTGGAGGGCCTGGAAACACCATATATTTT
TRBV20-1	TRBJ2-2	11	NA	NA	CSARRGGELFF	TGCAGTGCCCGGCGAGGCGGGGAGCTGTTTTTT
TRBV5-1	TRBJ2-5	13	NA	NA	CASAPRRLETQYF	TGCGCCAGCGCACCCCGGAGGTTAGAGACCCAGTACTTC
TRBV6-5	TRBJ1-2	13	TRBD1	NA	CASRQGANYGYTF	TGTGCCAGCAGACAGGGGGCGAACTATGGCTACACCTTC
TRBV6-5	TRBJ2-3	16	NA	NA	CASSYWAGRSTDTQYF	TGTGCCAGCAGTTACTGGGCAGGCCGAAGCACAGATACGCAGTATTTT
TRBV9	TRBJ2-3	16	TRBD2	NA	CASSVGAGGYTDTQYF	TGTGCCAGCAGCGTAGGAGCGGGAGGTTACACAGATACGCAGTATTTT
TRBV5-8	TRBJ2-5	16	TRBD1	NA	CASTAMGQGSWETQYF	TGTGCCAGCACAGCAATGGGACAGGGGTCTTGGGAGACCCAGTACTTC
TRBV11-2	TRBJ2-1	14	NA	NA	CASSLGVRGNEQFF	TGTGCCAGCAGCTTAGGGGTTCGGGGAAATGAGCAGTTCTTC
TRBV11-3	TRBJ2-7	13	TRBD1	once	CASSEGTGGEQYF	TGTGCCAGCAGCGAGGGGACAGGGGGCGAGCAGTACTTC
TRBV4-3	TRBJ1-2	15	NA	NA	CASSQDEPGHYGYTF	TGCGCCAGCAGCCAAGATGAACCGGGACATTATGGCTACACCTTC
TRBV5-4	TRBJ2-7	17	TRBD2	NA	CASSLPSGRATRGEQYF	TGTGCCAGCAGCTTGCCTAGCGGGAGAGCCACGCGGGGCGAGCAGTACTTC
TRBV14	TRBJ1-6	14	NA	once	CASSQVVYNSPLHF	TGTGCCAGCAGCCAAGTCGTGTATAATTCACCCCTCCACTTT
TRBV18	TRBJ2-1	20	TRBD2	few	CASSPPPGLANPSSYNEQFF	TGTGCCAGCTCACCCCCCCCGGGACTAGCGAATCCGAGCTCCTACAATGAGCAGTTCTTC
TRBV6-6	TRBJ1-1	13	TRBD1	few	CASSGTGRTEAFF	TGTGCCAGCAGCGGGACAGGGAGGACTGAAGCTTTCTTT
TRBV5-1	TRBJ2-3	16	TRBD2	NA	CASSLEASGSADTQYF	TGCGCCAGCAGCTTGGAGGCTAGCGGGAGCGCAGATACGCAGTATTTT
TRBV14	TRBJ2-7	17	TRBD2	few	CASSQDGASGPTYEQYF	TGTGCCAGCAGCCAAGACGGGGCTAGCGGGCCCACCTACGAGCAGTACTTC
TRBV11-2	TRBJ1-3	12	NA	NA	CASRIGGNTIYF	TGTGCCAGCAGAATCGGTGGAAACACCATATATTTT
TRBV6-1	TRBJ2-2	18	TRBD2	NA	CASSEGRVAGRETGELFF	TGTGCCAGCAGTGAAGGAAGGGTAGCGGGAAGAGAAACCGGGGAGCTGTTTTTT
TRBV7-2	TRBJ1-1	13	TRBD1	NA	CASSRDRGTEAFF	TGTGCCAGCAGCCGGGACAGGGGCACTGAAGCTTTCTTT
TRBV18	TRBJ2-3	15	NA	NA	CASSPRAGRADTQYF	TGTGCCAGCTCACCACGCGCGGGCCGGGCAGATACGCAGTATTTT
TRBV18	TRBJ1-5	13	NA	NA	CASSQGSGQPQHF	TGTGCCAGCTCACAGGGGTCAGGTCAGCCCCAGCATTTT
TRBV9	TRBJ2-6	15	TRBD2	NA	CASSVSGSGANVLTF	TGTGCCAGCAGCGTGAGCGGGAGTGGGGCCAACGTCCTGACTTTC
TRBV5-1	TRBJ2-5	15	TRBD2	NA	CASSLGRGDAETQYF	TGCGCCAGCAGCTTGGGACGGGGGGACGCAGAGACCCAGTACTTC
TRBV10-2	TRBJ2-5	12	NA	NA	CASSDGGVSQYF	TGCGCCAGCAGTGACGGGGGTGTGAGCCAGTACTTC
TRBV2	TRBJ1-1	17	NA	once	CASSPQAVMGMNTEAFF	TGTGCCTCATCGCCTCAAGCGGTAATGGGGATGAACACTGAAGCTTTCTTT
TRBV6-6	TRBJ1-5	15	NA	NA	CASPPNPGSNQPQHF	TGTGCCAGCCCTCCAAACCCAGGGTCCAATCAGCCCCAGCATTTT
TRBV10-3	TRBJ1-2	14	TRBD1	NA	CAISDVTGNHGYTF	TGTGCCATCAGTGACGTGACAGGGAACCATGGCTACACCTTC
TRBV6-1	TRBJ2-7	16	TRBD2	NA	CASSGLGGGLSYEQYF	TGTGCCAGCAGTGGGCTGGGCGGGGGACTCTCCTACGAGCAGTACTTC
TRBV6-5	TRBJ1-2	13	NA	NA	CASSPGGNYGYTF	TGTGCCAGCAGTCCCGGGGGGAACTATGGCTACACCTTC
TRBV30	TRBJ1-5	14	TRBD1	NA	CAWGTGSTGQPQHF	TGTGCCTGGGGGACAGGGTCAACGGGTCAGCCCCAGCATTTT
TRBV4-1	TRBJ2-5	15	NA	NA	CASSQGPGSQETQYF	TGCGCCAGCAGCCAAGGTCCAGGATCTCAAGAGACCCAGTACTTC
TRBV29-1	TRBJ2-1	16	TRBD2	NA	CSVLPGSTSGTAEQFF	TGCAGCGTTCTCCCTGGGTCGACTAGCGGCACAGCGGAGCAGTTCTTC
TRBV6-1	TRBJ2-3	14	TRBD1	NA	CASDRGGSTDTQYF	TGTGCCAGCGACAGGGGGGGGAGCACAGATACGCAGTATTTT
TRBV28	TRBJ2-3	13	NA	NA	CASRPPEADTQYF	TGTGCCAGCAGACCTCCGGAGGCAGATACGCAGTATTTT
TRBV6-6	TRBJ1-6	12	NA	NA	CASSAPGSPLHF	TGTGCCAGCAGTGCCCCGGGGTCACCCCTCCACTTT